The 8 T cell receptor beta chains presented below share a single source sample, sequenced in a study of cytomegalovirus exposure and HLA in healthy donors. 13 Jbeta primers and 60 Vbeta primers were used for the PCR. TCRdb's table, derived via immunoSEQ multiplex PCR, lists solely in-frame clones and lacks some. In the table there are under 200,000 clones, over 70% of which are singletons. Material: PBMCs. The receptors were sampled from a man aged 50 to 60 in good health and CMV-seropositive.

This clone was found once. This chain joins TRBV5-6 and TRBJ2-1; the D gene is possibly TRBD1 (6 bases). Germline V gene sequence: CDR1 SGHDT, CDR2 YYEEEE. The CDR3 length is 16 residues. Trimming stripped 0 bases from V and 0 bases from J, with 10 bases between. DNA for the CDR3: TGTGCCAGCAGCTTGGACAGGGTGGGCTCCTACAATGAGCAGTTCTTC. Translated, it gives CASSLDRVGSYNEQFF. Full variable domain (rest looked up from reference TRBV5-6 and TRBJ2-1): DAGVTQSPTHLIKTRGQQVTLRCSPKSGHDTVSWYQQALGQGPQFIFQYYEEEERQRGNFPDRFSGHQFPNYSSELNVNALLLGDSALYLCASSLDRVGSYNEQFFGPGTRLTVL.

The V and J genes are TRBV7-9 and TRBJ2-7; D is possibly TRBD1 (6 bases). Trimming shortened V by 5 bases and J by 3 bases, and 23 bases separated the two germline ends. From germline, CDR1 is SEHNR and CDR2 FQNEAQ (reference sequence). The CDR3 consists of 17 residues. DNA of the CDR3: TGTGCCAGCAGCCAAACACTCAAGACAGGCCCATTCTACGAGCAGTACTTC. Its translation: CASSQTLKTGPFYEQYF.

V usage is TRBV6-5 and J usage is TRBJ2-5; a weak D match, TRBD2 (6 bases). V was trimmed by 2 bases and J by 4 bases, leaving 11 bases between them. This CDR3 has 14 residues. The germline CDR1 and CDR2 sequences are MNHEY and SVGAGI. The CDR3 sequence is CASSYTGRGETQYF. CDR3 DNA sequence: TGTGCCAGCAGTTACACGGGGCGGGGAGAGACCCAGTACTTC.

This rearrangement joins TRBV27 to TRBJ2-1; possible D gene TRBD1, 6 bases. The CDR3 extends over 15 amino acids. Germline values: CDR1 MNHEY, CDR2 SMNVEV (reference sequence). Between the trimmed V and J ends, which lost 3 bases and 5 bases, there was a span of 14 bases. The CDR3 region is CASSFSGVLHNEQFF. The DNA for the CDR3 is TGTGCCAGCAGTTTCTCAGGGGTTCTGCACAATGAGCAGTTCTTC.

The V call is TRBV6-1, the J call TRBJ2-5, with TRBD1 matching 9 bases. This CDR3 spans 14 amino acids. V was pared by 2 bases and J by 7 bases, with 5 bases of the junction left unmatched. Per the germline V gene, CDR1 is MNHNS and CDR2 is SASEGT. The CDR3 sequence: CASSEQDRGGTQYF. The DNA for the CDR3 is TGTGCCAGCAGTGAACAGGACAGGGGAGGGACCCAGTACTTC.

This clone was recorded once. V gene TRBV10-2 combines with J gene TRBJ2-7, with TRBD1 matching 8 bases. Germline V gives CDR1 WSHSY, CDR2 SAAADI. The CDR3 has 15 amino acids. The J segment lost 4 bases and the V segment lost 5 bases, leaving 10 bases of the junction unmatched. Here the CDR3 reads CASSIPGQGAYEQYF. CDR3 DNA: TGCGCCAGCAGTATTCCGGGGCAGGGGGCTTACGAGCAGTACTTC.

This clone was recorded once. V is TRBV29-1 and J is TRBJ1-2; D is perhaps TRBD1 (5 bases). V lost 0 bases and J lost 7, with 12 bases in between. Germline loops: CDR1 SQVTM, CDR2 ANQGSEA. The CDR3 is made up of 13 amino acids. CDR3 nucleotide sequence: TGCAGCGTTGAAGAGTCTGGGGGGGTTGGCTACACCTTC. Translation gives CSVEESGGVGYTF.

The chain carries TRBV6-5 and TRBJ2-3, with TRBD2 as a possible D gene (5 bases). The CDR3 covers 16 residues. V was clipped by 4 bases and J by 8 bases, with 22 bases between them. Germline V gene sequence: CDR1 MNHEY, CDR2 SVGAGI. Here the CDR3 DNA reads TGTGCCAGCAGTTCCGGGCGGGTACGCACGTCCGGTACGCAGTATTTT. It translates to CASSSGRVRTSGTQYF.